The TCR beta chain described here comes from a study of T cells in localized non-small cell lung cancer (dated by TCRdb to the early 2020s). For the wider study: The study examined T cell repertoires in roughly 240 patients with early-stage NSCLC and compared tumors with uninvolved tumor-adjacent lungs. The cohort was made up of roughly 250 treatment-naive NSCLC patients whose localized lung tumors had been resected. The mean age of the NSCLC patients was about 70 years, with roughly 120 men and 95 to 110 women. Overall results and qualifications from the work: A median of approximately 55 of the top 100 tumor clones were detected in paired uninvolved adjacent lung, and 28 of these tumor clones were also found among the top 100 clones of the paired uninvolved adjacent lung. Because multi-region sequencing of the tumors was not done, intratumor heterogeneity could not be ruled out. Because of the exploratory design, TCR variables were selected using unadjusted p-values without false-discovery rate correction. Higher blood T cell density associated with longer overall survival, while higher adjacent-lung clonality associated with shorter survival. Uninvolved tumor-adjacent lung showed the highest T cell clonality, higher than tumor, which suggests more focused antigenic responses in the uninvolved tumor-adjacent lung.

The junction shows trimming of 6 bases on V and 0 bases on J, plus 7 bases between the germline ends. Taken from the germline V gene (reference sequence), the CDR1 and CDR2 loops are LNHDA and SQIVND. From cysteine to phenylalanine, the CDR3 is 13 amino acids long. Only the CDR3 region is kept as DNA, spanning 39 bases read in frame from base 1. About this clone: The antigen it recognizes is unknown. No base quality information exists; no much larger clone differs at one position.

TCR beta CDR3 regions were sequenced from DNA using the immunoSEQ Assay. The study's own analysis went as follows. T cell density was computed as TCR beta template counts normalized to usable DNA estimated by amplifying housekeeping genes. Richness was estimated using the preseqR package, with extrapolation to 400,000 templates for PBMC samples and to 120,000 templates for tissue samples. Clonality was calculated as one minus Pielou's evenness. Tissue-enriched TCRs were identified by differential abundance testing using productive amino-acid clonotypes, minimum total count 5 and alpha 0.1. The Jaccard Index and the Morisita Overlap Index were used to measure repertoire overlap between compartments. GLIPH clustered TCR beta CDR3s with public tetramer-defined viral CDR3s; viral motifs required at least three viral sequences plus V-gene enrichment. This immuneACCESS table, as held by TCRdb, lists in-frame sequences with V and J called but not all clones. Of the missing ones, under half trace to an unresolved V gene in checked studies; the others have no known cause. The V and J calls and the clone size are those of that table, but D and trimming were determined from the DNA. The sample contains some 3,500 clones, roughly 40% of them found a single time. Less than 20% of the sample is taken by the ten largest.

At diagnosis, peripheral blood, uninvolved tumor-adjacent lung and tumor were collected and were preserved as a mix of fresh-frozen and FFPE material. The sequence links TRBV19 to TRBJ2-3; the D gene is unclear. The sequence came from an older male donor with stage I lung adenocarcinoma. Sequences were derived from lung tumor tissue, sampled before any cancer treatment. The CDR3 region: CASRKGSTDTQYF. The DNA reads as follows: TGTGCCAGTAGGAAAGGTAGCACAGATACGCAGTATTTT. The full variable domain, with segments outside the CDR3 supplied by the reference TRBV19 and TRBJ2-3 proteins, appears as DGGITQSPKYLFRKEGQNVTLSCEQNLNHDAMYWYRQDPGQGLRLIYYSQIVNDFQKGDIAEGYSVSREKKESFPLTVTSAQKNPTAFYLCASRKGSTDTQYFGPGTRLTVL.